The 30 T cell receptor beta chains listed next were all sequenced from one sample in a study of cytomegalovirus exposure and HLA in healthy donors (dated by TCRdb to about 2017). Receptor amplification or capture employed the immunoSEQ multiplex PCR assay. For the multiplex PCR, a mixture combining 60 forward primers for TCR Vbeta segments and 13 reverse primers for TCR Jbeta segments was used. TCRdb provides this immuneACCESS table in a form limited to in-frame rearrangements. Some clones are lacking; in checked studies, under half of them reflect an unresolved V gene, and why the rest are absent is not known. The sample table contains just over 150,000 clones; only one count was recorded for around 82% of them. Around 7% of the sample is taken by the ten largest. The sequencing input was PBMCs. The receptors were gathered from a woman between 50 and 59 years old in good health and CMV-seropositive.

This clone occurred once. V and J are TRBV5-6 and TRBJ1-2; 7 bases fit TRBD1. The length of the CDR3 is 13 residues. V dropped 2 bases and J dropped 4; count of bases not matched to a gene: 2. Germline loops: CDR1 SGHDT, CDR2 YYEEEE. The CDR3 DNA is TGTGCCAGCAGCTTAGGGGGCCTCTATGGCTACACCTTC. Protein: CASSLGGLYGYTF.

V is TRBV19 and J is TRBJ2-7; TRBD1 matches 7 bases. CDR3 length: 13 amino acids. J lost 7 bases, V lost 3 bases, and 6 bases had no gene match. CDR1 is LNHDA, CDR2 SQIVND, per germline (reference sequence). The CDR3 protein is CASSITGDEEQYF. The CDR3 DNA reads TGTGCCAGTAGTATTACAGGGGATGAGGAGCAGTACTTC.

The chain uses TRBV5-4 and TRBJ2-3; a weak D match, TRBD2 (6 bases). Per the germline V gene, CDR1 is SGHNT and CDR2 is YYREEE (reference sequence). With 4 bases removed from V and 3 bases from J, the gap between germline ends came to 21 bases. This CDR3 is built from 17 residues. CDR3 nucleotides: TGTGCCAGCAGCCCCCGAGGGGCGGGGTGGACGACAGATACGCAGTATTTT. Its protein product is CASSPRGAGWTTDTQYF.

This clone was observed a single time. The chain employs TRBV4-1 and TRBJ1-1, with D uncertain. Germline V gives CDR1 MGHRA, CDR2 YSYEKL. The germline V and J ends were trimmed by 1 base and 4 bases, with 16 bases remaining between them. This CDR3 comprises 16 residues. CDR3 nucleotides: TGCGCCAGCAGCCAAGGGCCGGATCGGGTACCCACTGAAGCTTTCTTT. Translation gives CASSQGPDRVPTEAFF.

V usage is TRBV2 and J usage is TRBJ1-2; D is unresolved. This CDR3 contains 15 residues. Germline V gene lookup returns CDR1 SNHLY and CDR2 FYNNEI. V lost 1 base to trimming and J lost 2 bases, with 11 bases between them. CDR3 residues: CASSEGPGSNYGYTF. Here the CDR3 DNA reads TGTGCCAGCAGTGAAGGTCCAGGAAGCAACTATGGCTACACCTTC. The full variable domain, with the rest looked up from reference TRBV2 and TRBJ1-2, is EPEVTQTPSHQVTQMGQEVILRCVPISNHLYFYWYRQILGQKVEFLVSFYNNEISEKSEIFDDQFSVERPDGSNFTLKIRSTKLEDSAMYFCASSEGPGSNYGYTFGSGTRLTVV.

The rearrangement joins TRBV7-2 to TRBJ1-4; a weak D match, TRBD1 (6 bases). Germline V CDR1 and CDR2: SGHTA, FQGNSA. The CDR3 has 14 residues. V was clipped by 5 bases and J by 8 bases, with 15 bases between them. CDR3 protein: CASSPQGTGEKLFF. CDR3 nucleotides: TGTGCCAGCAGCCCCCAGGGGACCGGCGAAAAACTGTTTTTT.

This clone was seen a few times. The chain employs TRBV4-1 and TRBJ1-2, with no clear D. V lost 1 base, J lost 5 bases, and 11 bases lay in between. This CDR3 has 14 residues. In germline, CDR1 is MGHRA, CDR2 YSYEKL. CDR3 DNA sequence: TGCGCCAGCAGCCAAGGGACGGGATCTTATGGCTACACCTTC. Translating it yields CASSQGTGSYGYTF.

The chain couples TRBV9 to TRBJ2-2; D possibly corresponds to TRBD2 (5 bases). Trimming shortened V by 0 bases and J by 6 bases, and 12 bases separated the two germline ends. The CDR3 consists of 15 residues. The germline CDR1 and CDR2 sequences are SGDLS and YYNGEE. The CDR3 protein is CASSVDSAGAGELFF. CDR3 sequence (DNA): TGTGCCAGCAGCGTAGATTCCGCCGGGGCCGGGGAGCTGTTTTTT.

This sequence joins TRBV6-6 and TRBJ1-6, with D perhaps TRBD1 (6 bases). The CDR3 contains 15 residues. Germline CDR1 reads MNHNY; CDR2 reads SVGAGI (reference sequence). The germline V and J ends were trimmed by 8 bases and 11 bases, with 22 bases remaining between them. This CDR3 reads CASLRSGTPNTPLHF. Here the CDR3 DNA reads TGTGCCAGCTTACGTTCCGGGACACCGAATACACCCCTCCACTTT.

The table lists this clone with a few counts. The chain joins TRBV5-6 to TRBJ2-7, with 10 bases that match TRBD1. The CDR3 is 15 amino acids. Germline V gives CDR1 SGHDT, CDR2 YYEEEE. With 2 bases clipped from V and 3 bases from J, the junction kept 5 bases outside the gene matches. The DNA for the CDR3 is TGTGCCAGCAGCTTACCGGGACAGGGGAACTACGAGCAGTACTTC. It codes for CASSLPGQGNYEQYF.

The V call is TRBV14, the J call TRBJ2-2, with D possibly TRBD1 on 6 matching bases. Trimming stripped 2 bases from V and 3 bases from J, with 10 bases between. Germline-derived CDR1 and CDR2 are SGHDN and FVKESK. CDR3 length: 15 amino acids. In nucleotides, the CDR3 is TGTGCCAGCAGCCAATTTGGACAGTACACCGGGGAGCTGTTTTTT. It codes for CASSQFGQYTGELFF.

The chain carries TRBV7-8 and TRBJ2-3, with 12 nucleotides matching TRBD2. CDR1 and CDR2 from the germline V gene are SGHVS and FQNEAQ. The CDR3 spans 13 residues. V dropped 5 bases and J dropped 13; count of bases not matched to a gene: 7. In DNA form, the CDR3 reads TGTGCCAGCAGCCCAAGACTAGCGGGGGAAAAGTATTTT. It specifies CASSPRLAGEKYF.

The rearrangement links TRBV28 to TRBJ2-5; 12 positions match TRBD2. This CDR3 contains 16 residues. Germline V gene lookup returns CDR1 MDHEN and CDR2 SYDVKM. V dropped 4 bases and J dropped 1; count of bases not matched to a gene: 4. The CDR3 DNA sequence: TGTGCCAGCAGTTCTCCGACTAGCGGGGGCCAAGAGACCCAGTACTTC. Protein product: CASSSPTSGGQETQYF.

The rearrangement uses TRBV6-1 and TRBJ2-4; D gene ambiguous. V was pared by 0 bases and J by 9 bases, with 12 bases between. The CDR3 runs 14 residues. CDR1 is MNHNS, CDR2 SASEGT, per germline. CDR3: CASSEAPTSSIQYF. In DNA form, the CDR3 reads TGTGCCAGCAGTGAAGCCCCGACATCCAGCATTCAGTACTTC.

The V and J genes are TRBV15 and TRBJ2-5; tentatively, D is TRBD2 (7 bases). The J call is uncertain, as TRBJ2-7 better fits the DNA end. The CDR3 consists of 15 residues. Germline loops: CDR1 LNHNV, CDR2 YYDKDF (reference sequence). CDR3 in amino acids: CATSGYKGGFYEQYF. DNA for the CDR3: TGTGCCACCAGCGGGTATAAGGGGGGGTTTTACGAGCAGTACTTC.

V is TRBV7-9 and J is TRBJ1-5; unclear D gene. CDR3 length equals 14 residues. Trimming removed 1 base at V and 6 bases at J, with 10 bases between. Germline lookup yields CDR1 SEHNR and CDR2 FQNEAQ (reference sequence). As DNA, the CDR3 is TGTGCCAGCAGCTTAGAGGGCGAGGGTCAGCCCCAGCATTTT. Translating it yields CASSLEGEGQPQHF.

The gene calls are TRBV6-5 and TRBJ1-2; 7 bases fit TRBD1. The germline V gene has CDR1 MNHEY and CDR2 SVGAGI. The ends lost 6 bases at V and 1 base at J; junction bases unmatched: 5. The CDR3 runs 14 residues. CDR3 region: CASSTTGVNYGYTF. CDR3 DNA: TGTGCCAGCAGCACAACAGGGGTTAACTATGGCTACACCTTC.

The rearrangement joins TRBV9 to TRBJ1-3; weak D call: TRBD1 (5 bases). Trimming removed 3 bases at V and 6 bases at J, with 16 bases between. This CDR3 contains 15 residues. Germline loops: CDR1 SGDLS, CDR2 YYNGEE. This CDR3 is CASSAGGATLNTIYF. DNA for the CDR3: TGTGCCAGCAGCGCTGGAGGGGCGACCTTAAACACCATATATTTT.

CDR3 sequence (DNA): TGTGCCAGCAGTCCCGATCGGACAGCGTCCTCCTACGAGCAGTACTTC. This encodes CASSPDRTASSYEQYF. The genes are TRBV27 and TRBJ2-7, with a possible D match to TRBD1 (6 bases). Trimming removed 5 bases at V and 0 bases at J, with 17 bases between. The CDR3 consists of 16 residues. Germline loops: CDR1 MNHEY, CDR2 SMNVEV (reference sequence).

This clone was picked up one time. This CDR3 is CASSPVLSSGANVLTF. CDR3 nucleotide sequence: TGTGCCAGCAGTCCGGTCCTTAGCTCTGGGGCCAACGTCCTGACTTTC. The rearrangement joins TRBV27 to TRBJ2-6, with D unclear. The germline V gene has CDR1 MNHEY and CDR2 SMNVEV (reference sequence). Trimming cost V 5 bases and J 0 bases, with 11 bases left between them. This CDR3 spans 16 amino acids.

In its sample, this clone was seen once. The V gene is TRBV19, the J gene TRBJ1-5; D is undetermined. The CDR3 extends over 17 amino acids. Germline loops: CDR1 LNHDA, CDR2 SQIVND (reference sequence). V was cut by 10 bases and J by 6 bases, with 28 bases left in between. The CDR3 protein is CATLDPAHRGGSQPQHF. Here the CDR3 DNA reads TGTGCCACCCTAGACCCAGCCCACCGGGGTGGAAGTCAGCCCCAGCATTTT.

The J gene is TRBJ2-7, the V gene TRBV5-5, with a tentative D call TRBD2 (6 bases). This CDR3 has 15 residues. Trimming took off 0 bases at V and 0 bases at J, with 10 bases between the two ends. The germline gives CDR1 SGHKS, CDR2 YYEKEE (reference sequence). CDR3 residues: CASSLARGNSYEQYF. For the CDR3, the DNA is TGTGCCAGCAGCTTGGCTCGCGGGAACTCCTACGAGCAGTACTTC.

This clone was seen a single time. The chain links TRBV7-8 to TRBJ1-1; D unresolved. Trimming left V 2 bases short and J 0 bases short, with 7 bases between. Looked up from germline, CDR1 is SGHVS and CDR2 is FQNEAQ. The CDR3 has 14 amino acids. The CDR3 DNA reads TGTGCCAGCAGCTTAACAGAGCTGAACACTGAAGCTTTCTTT. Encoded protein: CASSLTELNTEAFF.

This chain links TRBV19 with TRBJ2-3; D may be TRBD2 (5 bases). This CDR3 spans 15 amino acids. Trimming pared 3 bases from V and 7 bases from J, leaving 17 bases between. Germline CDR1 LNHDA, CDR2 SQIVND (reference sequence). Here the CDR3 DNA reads TGTGCCAGTAGTATTTCCGGGATAACTAGTAATACGCAGTATTTT. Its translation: CASSISGITSNTQYF.

DNA of the CDR3: TGTGCCAGCAGCTTGGACAGGCTTGGCTACAATGAGCAGTTCTTC. Residues: CASSLDRLGYNEQFF. The chain is built from TRBV5-6 and TRBJ2-1; a weak D match, TRBD1 (5 bases). This CDR3 has 15 amino acids. Trimming left V 0 bases short and J 3 bases short, with 10 bases between. CDR1 is SGHDT, CDR2 YYEEEE, per germline.

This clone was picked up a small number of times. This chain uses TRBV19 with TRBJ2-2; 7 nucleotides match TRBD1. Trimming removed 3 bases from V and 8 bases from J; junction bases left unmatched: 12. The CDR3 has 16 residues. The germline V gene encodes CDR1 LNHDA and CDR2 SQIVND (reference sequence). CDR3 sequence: CASSIGARQGRGELFF. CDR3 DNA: TGTGCCAGTAGTATTGGGGCTCGACAGGGACGAGGGGAGCTGTTTTTT.

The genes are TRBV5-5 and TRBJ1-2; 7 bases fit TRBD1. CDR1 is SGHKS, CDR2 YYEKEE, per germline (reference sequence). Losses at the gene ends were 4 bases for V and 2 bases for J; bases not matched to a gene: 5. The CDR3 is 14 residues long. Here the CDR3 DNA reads TGTGCCAGCAGCCTCATACAGGGGAACTATGGCTACACCTTC. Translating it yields CASSLIQGNYGYTF.

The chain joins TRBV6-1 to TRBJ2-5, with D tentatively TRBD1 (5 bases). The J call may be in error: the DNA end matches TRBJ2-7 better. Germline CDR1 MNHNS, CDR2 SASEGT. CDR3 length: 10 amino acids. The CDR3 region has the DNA TGTGCCAGCGACAGCTACGAGCAGTACTTC. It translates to CASDSYEQYF.

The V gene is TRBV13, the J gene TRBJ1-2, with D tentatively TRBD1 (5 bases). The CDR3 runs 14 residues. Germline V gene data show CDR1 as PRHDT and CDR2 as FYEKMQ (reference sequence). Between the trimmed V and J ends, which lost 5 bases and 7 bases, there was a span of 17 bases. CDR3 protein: CASSPDQGNGGYTF. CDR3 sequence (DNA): TGTGCCAGCAGCCCAGACCAGGGAAACGGTGGCTACACCTTC.

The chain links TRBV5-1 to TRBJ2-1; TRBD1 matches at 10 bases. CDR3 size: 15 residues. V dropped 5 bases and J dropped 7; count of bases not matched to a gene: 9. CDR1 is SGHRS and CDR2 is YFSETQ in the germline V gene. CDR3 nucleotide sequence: TGCGCCAGCAGAGCCGGGACAGGGGAGCTTAATGAGCAGTTCTTC. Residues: CASRAGTGELNEQFF.